This entry is about one T cell receptor beta chain. Its binding antigen is unknown. No much larger clone is present one base from it, and per-base qualities are unavailable. Donors were healthy HIV-negative adults with no recently reported acute infections or vaccinations. Every donor was a Caucasian adult living in Nashville, Tennessee, USA. CD4+ T cells were enriched through magnetic negative selection, after which naive cells were positively selected on CD45RA and the remaining negative fraction served as the memory subset. After blood collection by leukapheresis, PBMCs were isolated using Ficoll-Histopaque density gradient centrifugation and then cryopreserved in the vapor phase of liquid nitrogen. Analytical flow cytometry was used to check the purity and quantity of each magnetically sorted T cell population. Genomic DNA was isolated from every sorted fraction and measured by UV absorbance on a Nanodrop 2000c.

The entry originates in a study of shared clonotypes between healthy human individuals (dated by TCRdb to about 2020). With respect to the entire study: The cohort included three men and two women between 18 and 49 years of age. For each donor, CD4 naive and CD4 memory were each run on three plates, CD8 naive on two plates, and CD8 memory on one plate. Blood TCR repertoires of about 5 healthy adults were deeply sequenced to estimate repertoire size and the extent of clonotype sharing between individuals. To increase sequencing depth and limit assay-specific biases, TCR repertoire library preparation and sequencing were carried out by different laboratories using diverse techniques. Per donor, leukapheresis produced somewhere between about 0.94 and 9 billion PBMCs. Paper-wide results and their limitations: Sampling was restricted to blood, and TCR repertoires in tissue are likely to differ from TCR repertoires in blood. Incomplete sequencing was indicated by rarefaction of sorted-subset datasets, despite the large sequencing depth. Larger estimated clonotype richness was generally found for naive subsets than for memory subsets. Pairwise subsampling indicated that sequencing depth was expected to affect the degree of clonotype sharing among donors. Higher generation probabilities were observed for clonotypes shared by all four sorted-subset donors than for non-shared clonotypes. The small number of donors limited the genetic and exposure-history diversity represented. Across several donors, approximately 5% of naive CD4, 3% to 4% of naive CD8, approximately 2.5% of memory CD4, and roughly 0.41% of memory CD8 clonotypes were shared.

Using the deep immunoSEQ assay, multiplex PCR amplified TCR CDR3 regions from genomic DNA. Extracted genomic DNA from each cell subset was spread evenly across all wells of several immunoSEQ 96-well plates, with each plate serving as a replicate. For sorted subsets, 200 to 250 ng of genomic DNA, equivalent to some 33,000 T cell genomes, went into each replicate PCR. The purified libraries were quantified using a Qubit 3.0 fluorometer, sized with a Bioanalyzer 2100, and then quantified again using the KAPA Library Quantification kit. Each immunoSEQ 96-well plate was sequenced on its own single-read 150-cycle Illumina NextSeq 550 flow cell. The study's processing was this. The immunoSEQ output contained only junctional sequences without quality scores, so filtering could not match that applied to full-length reads. To assign V/J genes and CDR3, sequences were annotated against IMGT germline references using PyIR, a Python wrapper for IgBLAST v1.9. Reads were removed for weak V/J assignments (E-value above 1e-6), missing CDR3, stop codons, out-of-frame junctions, or ambiguous translated residues. V3J clonotypes were defined as sequences sharing the same inferred V gene, J gene, and CDR3 amino acid sequence. Percentage overlap between repertoires was computed as shared unique clonotypes divided by the size of the smaller repertoire. Richness of each repertoire was evaluated using RTK rarefaction, the Chao1 estimator, and Recon v2.1 estimates of unobserved clonotypes. OLGA was used to compute generation probabilities for all TCRbeta clonotypes that the gDNA method yielded from a handful of donors. TCRdb's version of the immuneACCESS table is confined to in-frame rearrangements and falls short of the full clone set. An unresolved V gene accounts for under half of the shortfall where checked; the remainder is of unknown origin. For V, J and clone size, that table is used; D and trimming come from the DNA. In this sample the table shows millions of clones, around nine tenths of which occur a single time. Over 0.12% of the sample rests with the top ten.

Trimming leaves V shorter by 3 bases and J shorter by 9 bases, with the junction holding 7 bases beyond the gene matches. Measured from the cysteine to the phenylalanine, the CDR3 is 16 residues long. The retained sequence is limited to the CDR3, 48 bases, with the frame set at the first base. The germline V gene encodes CDR1 SGHRS and CDR2 YFSETQ. The receptor comes from a young man in good health. The sample taken for sequencing was naive CD4+ T cells sorted from blood. What the cell subset or site label conveys for this sample: CD45RA+ positively selected. The chain couples TRBV5-1 to TRBJ2-1, and 15 bases in between align with TRBD2. The CDR3 protein sequence reads: CASSWGTSGRSGEQFF. The nucleotides read TGCGCCAGCAGCTGGGGGACTAGCGGGAGGTCCGGTGAGCAGTTCTTC. The full variable domain, completed from the reference TRBV5-1 and TRBJ2-1 proteins outside the CDR3, reads KAGVTQTPRYLIKTRGQQVTLSCSPISGHRSVSWYQQTPGQGLQFLFEYFSETQRNKGNFPGRFSGRQFSNSRSEMNVSTLELGDSALYLCASSWGTSGRSGEQFFGPGTRLTVL.